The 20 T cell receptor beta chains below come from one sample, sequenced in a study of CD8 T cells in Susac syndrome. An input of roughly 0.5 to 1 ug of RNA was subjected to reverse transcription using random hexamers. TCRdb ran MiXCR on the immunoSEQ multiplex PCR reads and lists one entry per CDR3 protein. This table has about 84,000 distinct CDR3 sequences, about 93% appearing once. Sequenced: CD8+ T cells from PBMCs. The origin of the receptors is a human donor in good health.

The CDR3 here is CASSPGTAKTQYF. The CDR3 DNA is TGTGCCAGCAGCCCCGGGACAGCGAAGACCCAGTACTTC. The V gene is TRBV6-2 or TRBV6-3, the J gene TRBJ2-5; 7 nucleotides match TRBD1. V lost 6 bases to trimming and J lost 6 bases; unmatched junction nucleotides: 7. Germline V gene sequence: CDR1 MNHEY, CDR2 SVGEGT. This CDR3 spans 13 amino acids.

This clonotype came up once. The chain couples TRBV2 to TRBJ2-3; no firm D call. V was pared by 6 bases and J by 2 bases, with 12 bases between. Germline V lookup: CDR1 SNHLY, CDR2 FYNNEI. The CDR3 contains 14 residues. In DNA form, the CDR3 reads TGTGCCAGCAGCGCCTGGCGTTTCACAGATACGCAGTATTTT. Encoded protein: CASSAWRFTDTQYF.

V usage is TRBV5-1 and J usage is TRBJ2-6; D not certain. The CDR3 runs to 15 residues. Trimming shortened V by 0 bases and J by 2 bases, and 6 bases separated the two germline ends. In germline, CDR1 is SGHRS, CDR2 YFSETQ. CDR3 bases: TGCGCCAGCAGCTTGGTAGAGGCTGGGGCCAACGTCCTGACTTTC. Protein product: CASSLVEAGANVLTF.

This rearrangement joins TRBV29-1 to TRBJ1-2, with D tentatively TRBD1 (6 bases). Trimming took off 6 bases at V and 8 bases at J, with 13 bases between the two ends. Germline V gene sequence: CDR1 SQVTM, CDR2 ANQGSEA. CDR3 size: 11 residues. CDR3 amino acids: CSVGAGVGYTF. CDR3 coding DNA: TGCAGCGTGGGGGCAGGGGTCGGCTACACCTTC.

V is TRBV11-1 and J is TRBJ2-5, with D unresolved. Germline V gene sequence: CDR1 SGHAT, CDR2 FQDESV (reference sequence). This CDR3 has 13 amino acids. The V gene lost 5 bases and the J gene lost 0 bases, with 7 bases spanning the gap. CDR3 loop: CASSPRHQETQYF. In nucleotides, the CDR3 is TGTGCCAGCAGCCCCCGCCACCAAGAGACCCAGTACTTC.

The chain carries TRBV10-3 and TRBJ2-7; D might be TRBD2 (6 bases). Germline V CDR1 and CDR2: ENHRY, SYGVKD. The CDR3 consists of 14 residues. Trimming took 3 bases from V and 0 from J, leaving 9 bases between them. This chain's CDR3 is CAISDSEGSYEQYF. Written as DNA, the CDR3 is TGTGCCATCAGTGATTCGGAGGGCTCCTACGAGCAGTACTTC.

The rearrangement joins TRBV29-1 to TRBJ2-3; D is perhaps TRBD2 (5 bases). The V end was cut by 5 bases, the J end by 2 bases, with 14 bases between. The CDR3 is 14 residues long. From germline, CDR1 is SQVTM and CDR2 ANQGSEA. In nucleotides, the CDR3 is TGCAGCGTTCCAACTAGTTCCCACACAGATACGCAGTATTTT. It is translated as CSVPTSSHTDTQYF.

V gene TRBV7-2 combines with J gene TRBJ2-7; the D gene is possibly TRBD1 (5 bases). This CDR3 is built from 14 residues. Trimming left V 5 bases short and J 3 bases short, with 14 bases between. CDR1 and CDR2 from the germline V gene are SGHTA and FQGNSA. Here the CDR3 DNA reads TGTGCCAGCAGCACTCCCAGGGCGTTCTACGAGCAGTACTTC. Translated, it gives CASSTPRAFYEQYF. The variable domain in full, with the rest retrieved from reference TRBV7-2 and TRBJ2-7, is GAGVSQSPSNKVTEKGKDVELRCDPISGHTALYWYRQSLGQGLEFLIYFQGNSAPDKSGLPSDRFSAERTGGSVSTLTIQRTQQEDSAVYLCASSTPRAFYEQYFGPGTRLTVT.

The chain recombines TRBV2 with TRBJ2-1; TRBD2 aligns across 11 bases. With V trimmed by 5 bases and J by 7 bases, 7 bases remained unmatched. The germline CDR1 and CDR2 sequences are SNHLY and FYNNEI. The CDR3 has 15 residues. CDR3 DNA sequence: TGTGCCAGCAGTTTAGCGGGGGGGCGAAGGAATGAGCAGTTCTTC. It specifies CASSLAGGRRNEQFF.

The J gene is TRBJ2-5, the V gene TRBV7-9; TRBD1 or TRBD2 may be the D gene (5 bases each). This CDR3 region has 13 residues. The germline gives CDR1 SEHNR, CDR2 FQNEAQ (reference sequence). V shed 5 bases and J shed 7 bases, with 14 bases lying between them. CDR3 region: CASSAPGPVTQYF. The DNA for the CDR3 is TGTGCCAGCAGCGCACCGGGACCCGTGACCCAGTACTTC.

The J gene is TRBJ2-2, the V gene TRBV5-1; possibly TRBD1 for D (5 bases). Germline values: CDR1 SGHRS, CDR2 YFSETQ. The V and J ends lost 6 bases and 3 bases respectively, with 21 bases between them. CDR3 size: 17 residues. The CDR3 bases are TGCGCCAGCATACGGTACAGGAAGGACACCTACACCGGGGAGCTGTTTTTT. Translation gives CASIRYRKDTYTGELFF.

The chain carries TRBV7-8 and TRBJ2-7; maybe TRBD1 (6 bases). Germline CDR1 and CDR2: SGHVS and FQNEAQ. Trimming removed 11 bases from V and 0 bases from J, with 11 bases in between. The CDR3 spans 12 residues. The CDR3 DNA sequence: TGTGCCTCCTGGGACACCTCCTACGAGCAGTACTTC. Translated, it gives CASWDTSYEQYF. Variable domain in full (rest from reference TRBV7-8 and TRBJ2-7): GAGVSQSPRYKVAKRGQDVALRCDPISGHVSLFWYQQALGQGPEFLTYFQNEAQLDKSGLPSDRFFAERPEGSVSTLKIQRTQQEDSAVYLCASWDTSYEQYFGPGTRLTVT.

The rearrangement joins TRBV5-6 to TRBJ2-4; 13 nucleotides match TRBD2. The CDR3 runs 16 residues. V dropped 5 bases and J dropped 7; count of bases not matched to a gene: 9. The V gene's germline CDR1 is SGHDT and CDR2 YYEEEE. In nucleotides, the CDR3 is TGTGCCAGCAGGCAGGGACTAGCGGGGCCCTACAACATTCAGTACTTC. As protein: CASRQGLAGPYNIQYF.

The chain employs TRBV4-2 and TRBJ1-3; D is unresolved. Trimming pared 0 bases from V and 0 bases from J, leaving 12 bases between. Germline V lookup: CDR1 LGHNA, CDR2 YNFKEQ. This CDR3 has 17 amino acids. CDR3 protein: CASSQEEPWTSGNTIYF. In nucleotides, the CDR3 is TGTGCCAGCAGCCAAGAGGAACCTTGGACCTCTGGAAACACCATATATTTT.

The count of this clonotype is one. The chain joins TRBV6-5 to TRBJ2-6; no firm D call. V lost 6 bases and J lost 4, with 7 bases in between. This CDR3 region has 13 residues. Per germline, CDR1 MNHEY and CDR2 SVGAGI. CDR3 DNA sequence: TGTGCCAGCAGAGGATCAGGGGCCAACGTCCTGACTTTC. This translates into CASRGSGANVLTF.

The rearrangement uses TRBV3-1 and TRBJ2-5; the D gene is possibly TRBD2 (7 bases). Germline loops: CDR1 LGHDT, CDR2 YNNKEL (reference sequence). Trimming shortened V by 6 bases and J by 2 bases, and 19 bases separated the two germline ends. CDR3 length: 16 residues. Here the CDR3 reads CASSPRQRGGQETQYF. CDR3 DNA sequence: TGTGCCAGCAGTCCTAGACAGAGGGGGGGACAAGAGACCCAGTACTTC.

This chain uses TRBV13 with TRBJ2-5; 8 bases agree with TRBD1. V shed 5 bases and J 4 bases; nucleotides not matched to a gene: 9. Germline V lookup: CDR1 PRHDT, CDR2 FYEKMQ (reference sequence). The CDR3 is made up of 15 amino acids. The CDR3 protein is CASSHDRGRGETQYF. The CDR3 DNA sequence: TGTGCCAGCAGCCACGACAGGGGACGAGGAGAGACCCAGTACTTC. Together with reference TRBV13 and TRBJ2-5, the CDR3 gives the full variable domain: AAGVIQSPRHLIKEKRETATLKCYPIPRHDTVYWYQQGPGQDPQFLISFYEKMQSDKGSIPDRFSAQQFSDYHSELNMSSLELGDSALYFCASSHDRGRGETQYFGPGTRLLVL.

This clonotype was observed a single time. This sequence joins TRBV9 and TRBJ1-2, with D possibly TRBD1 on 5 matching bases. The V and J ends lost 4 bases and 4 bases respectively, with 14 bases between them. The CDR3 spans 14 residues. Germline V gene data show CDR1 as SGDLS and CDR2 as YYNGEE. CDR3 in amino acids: CASSQIGAVYGYTF. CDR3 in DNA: TGTGCCAGCAGCCAAATAGGGGCCGTCTATGGCTACACCTTC.

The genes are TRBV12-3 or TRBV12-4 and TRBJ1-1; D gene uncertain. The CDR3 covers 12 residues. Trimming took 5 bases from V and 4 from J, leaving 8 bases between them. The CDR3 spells CASSAEGTEAFF. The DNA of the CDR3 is TGTGCCAGCAGTGCGGAAGGCACTGAAGCTTTCTTT.

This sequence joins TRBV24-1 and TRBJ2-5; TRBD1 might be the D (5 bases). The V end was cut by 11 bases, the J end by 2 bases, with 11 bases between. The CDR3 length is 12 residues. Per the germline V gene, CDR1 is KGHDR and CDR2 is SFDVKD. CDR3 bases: TGTGCCATCTACAGGTTTCAAGAGACCCAGTACTTC. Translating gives CAIYRFQETQYF.